These 21 T cell receptor beta chains came from one sample sequenced in a study of blood T cell repertoires in COVID-19. Profiled with immunoSEQ multiplex PCR; TCRdb holds only in-frame clones, not every one. The sample lists roughly 14,000 clones; around 81% were seen once. Sequenced sample: peripheral blood. The receptors come from a human donor in a cohort sampled during active COVID-19.

Comments on this clone: This could be a read error, since a much larger clone is one nucleotide away. The J gene is TRBJ2-7, the V gene TRBV7-9; D is possibly TRBD2 (6 bases). Trimming pared 4 bases from V and 1 base from J, leaving 17 bases between. CDR1 is SEHNR, CDR2 FQNEAQ, per germline (reference sequence). The CDR3 totals 16 residues. The CDR3 nucleotides read TGTGCCAGCAGCTGGGGCGGAGGGGACCCTTCCTACGAGCAGTACTTC. It codes for CASSWGGGDPSYEQYF.

The chain has TRBV2 and TRBJ2-1, with 7 bases lining up with TRBD2. The germline V gene has CDR1 SNHLY and CDR2 FYNNEI. V lost 6 bases to trimming and J lost 4 bases; unmatched junction nucleotides: 3. This CDR3 region has 13 residues. The CDR3 coding sequence is TGTGCCAGCAGCGGGGGGTCGTACAATGAGCAGTTCTTC. The encoded protein is CASSGGSYNEQFF.

The chain carries TRBV12-5 and TRBJ1-5; TRBD1 matches at 10 bases. CDR1 and CDR2 from the germline V gene are LGHNT and FRNRAP. J gave up 7 bases and V 7 bases, and 16 bases lay outside the gene matches. This CDR3 has 17 residues. The DNA for the CDR3 is TGTGCTAGTGCCTCCGGGACAGGGGTCCGATCTGGACAGCCCCAGCATTTT. This translates into CASASGTGVRSGQPQHF.

The chain has TRBV6-5 and TRBJ1-5; no clear D. The CDR3 totals 13 residues. V shed 0 bases and J shed 4 bases, with 4 bases lying between them. The germline gives CDR1 MNHEY, CDR2 SVGAGI. The chain's CDR3 is CASSYSRNQPQHF. In DNA form, the CDR3 reads TGTGCCAGCAGTTACTCGAGGAATCAGCCCCAGCATTTT.

The chain carries TRBV28 and TRBJ1-6; no clear D gene. The V and J ends lost 6 bases and 6 bases respectively, with 9 bases between them. Germline V gives CDR1 MDHEN, CDR2 SYDVKM. The CDR3 contains 13 residues. The CDR3 here is CASRVRPNSPLHF. Written as DNA, the CDR3 is TGTGCCAGCAGGGTCAGGCCTAATTCACCCCTCCACTTT.

This sequence joins TRBV6-1 and TRBJ2-3, with D perhaps TRBD1 (5 bases). Germline V gene sequence: CDR1 MNHNS, CDR2 SASEGT. This CDR3 has 14 amino acids. The V end lost 0 bases, the J end lost 6 bases, and 10 bases lay between the germline ends. The CDR3 is CASSEARQTDTQYF. The CDR3 DNA follows: TGTGCCAGCAGTGAAGCGAGACAGACCGATACGCAGTATTTT.

V is TRBV9 and J is TRBJ1-6; D is perhaps TRBD1 (6 bases). V was cut by 4 bases and J by 9 bases, with 14 bases left in between. This CDR3 contains 14 residues. CDR1 is SGDLS and CDR2 is YYNGEE in the germline V gene. The CDR3: CASSSRQDGSPLHF. The CDR3 DNA reads as TGTGCCAGCAGCTCTCGACAGGACGGTTCACCCCTCCACTTT.

In DNA, the CDR3 is TGTGCCAGCAGCTTACTTCTAGCGGGAAGCGAGACCCAGTACTTC. This sequence encodes CASSLLLAGSETQYF. The chain couples TRBV7-9 to TRBJ2-5, with 9 bases aligning to TRBD2. The CDR3 spans 15 residues. The germline gives CDR1 SEHNR, CDR2 FQNEAQ (reference sequence). The J segment lost 5 bases and the V segment lost 2 bases, leaving 6 bases of the junction unmatched. The full variable domain, rest sourced from reference TRBV7-9 and TRBJ2-5, is DTGVSQNPRHKITKRGQNVTFRCDPISEHNRLYWYRQTLGQGPEFLTYFQNEAQLEKSRLLSDRFSAERPKGSFSTLEIQRTEQGDSAMYLCASSLLLAGSETQYFGPGTRLLVL.

V usage is TRBV3-1 (or the pseudogene TRBV3-2) and J usage is TRBJ2-5, with TRBD2 identical over 11 bases. The V and J ends lost 1 base and 4 bases, in that order; junction bases with no gene match: 11. Germline lookup yields CDR1 LGHDT and CDR2 YNNKEL (reference sequence). The CDR3 has 18 amino acids. The CDR3 sequence is CASSQGVGSGRARETQYF. The CDR3 bases are TGTGCCAGCAGCCAAGGAGTAGGTAGCGGGAGGGCCAGAGAGACCCAGTACTTC.

The gene calls are TRBV20-1 and TRBJ2-7; D remains ambiguous. Germline V CDR1 and CDR2: DFQATT, SNEGSKA (reference sequence). This CDR3 region has 11 residues. The V end was cut by 6 bases, the J end by 4 bases, with 10 bases between. CDR3 nucleotide sequence: TGCAGTGCCAAGCACGGTTACGAGCAGTACTTC. Protein: CSAKHGYEQYF.

This clone was found once. In DNA form, the CDR3 reads TGTGCCAGCAGCCAGCAGGGACAGGGCAATAACAATGAGCAGTTCTTC. The encoded protein is CASSQQGQGNNNEQFF. The chain is built from TRBV14 and TRBJ2-1, with 9 nucleotides matching TRBD1. The germline gives CDR1 SGHDN, CDR2 FVKESK. Trimming took 3 bases from V and 5 from J; bases not matched to a gene: 8. The CDR3 runs 16 residues.

This clone appeared a few times. The chain couples TRBV6-5 to TRBJ1-2, with 10 bases lining up with TRBD1. In germline, CDR1 is MNHEY, CDR2 SVGAGI. This CDR3 has 14 amino acids. V trimming: 4 bases; J trimming: 3 bases; junction bases outside the gene matches: 2. The CDR3 DNA follows: TGTGCCAGCAGTTCGGACAGGGGGGACTATGGCTACACCTTC. This encodes CASSSDRGDYGYTF.

Judged by abundance, this clone is medium-sized. The rearrangement links TRBV18 to TRBJ2-5; the match to TRBD2 covers 12 bases. V trimming: 1 base; J trimming: 5 bases; junction bases outside the gene matches: 5. The CDR3 contains 16 residues. Germline CDR1 and CDR2: KGHSH and LQKENI. The CDR3 nucleotides read TGTGCCAGCTCACCACTTCGACTAGCGGGAGATGAGACCCAGTACTTC. Encoded protein: CASSPLRLAGDETQYF.

This sequence joins TRBV7-2 and TRBJ1-4, with D tentatively TRBD1 (6 bases). Trimming removed 5 bases at V and 7 bases at J, with 20 bases between. Germline V lookup: CDR1 SGHTA, CDR2 FQGNSA. The CDR3 consists of 16 residues. The CDR3 reads CASSLRGGGRGEKLFF. Here the CDR3 DNA reads TGTGCCAGCAGCCTGCGGGGCGGGGGGCGCGGTGAAAAACTGTTTTTT.

By share, this clone counts as large (0.1 to 1%). The sample has other DNA sequences that encode this CDR3 too. The chain uses TRBV24-1 and TRBJ2-1; tentatively, D is TRBD1 (6 bases). Germline lookup yields CDR1 KGHDR and CDR2 SFDVKD. This CDR3 is built from 12 residues. V lost 1 base to trimming and J lost 9 bases, with 6 bases between them. CDR3 amino acids: CATSDFRGEQFF. CDR3 DNA: TGTGCCACCAGTGATTTCAGGGGTGAGCAGTTCTTC.

The chain combines TRBV7-8 with TRBJ2-1; D is unclear. There are 11 residues in the CDR3. Trimming shortened V by 5 bases and J by 7 bases, and 6 bases separated the two germline ends. Looked up from germline, CDR1 is SGHVS and CDR2 is FQNEAQ. The DNA for the CDR3 is TGTGCCAGCAGCATTAGTAATGAGCAGTTCTTC. Amino acid sequence: CASSISNEQFF.

This clone was detected only once. This chain uses TRBV28 with TRBJ2-5, with TRBD2 matching 8 bases. This CDR3 has 14 amino acids. J was trimmed by 5 bases and V by 3 bases; bases with no gene match: 5. Germline V CDR1 and CDR2: MDHEN, SYDVKM. CDR3 loop: CASSLGSGVETQYF. For the CDR3, the DNA is TGTGCCAGCAGTTTGGGTAGCGGGGTCGAGACCCAGTACTTC.

The rearrangement uses TRBV6-6 and TRBJ2-5; D might be TRBD2 (7 bases). CDR3 size: 14 residues. V was pared by 1 base and J by 5 bases, with 11 bases between. CDR1 is MNHNY and CDR2 is SVGAGI in the germline V gene (reference sequence). The CDR3 region is CASSYFGGRETQYF. In nucleotides, the CDR3 is TGTGCCAGCAGTTACTTCGGGGGGCGGGAGACCCAGTACTTC.

This clone has only one observation. The CDR3 spells CASSLGGFSYNEQFF. The CDR3 coding sequence is TGCGCCAGCAGCTTGGGGGGCTTCTCCTACAATGAGCAGTTCTTC. The chain has TRBV5-1 and TRBJ2-1, with a possible D match to TRBD1 (5 bases). The germline V gene has CDR1 SGHRS and CDR2 YFSETQ. Between the trimmed V and J ends, which lost 0 bases and 0 bases, there was a span of 7 bases. The CDR3 contains 15 residues.

V gene TRBV11-2 combines with J gene TRBJ2-5, with TRBD1 identical over 9 bases. CDR3 length: 16 residues. Germline CDR1 SGHAT, CDR2 FQNNGV. Unmatched junction bases numbered 5, after V lost 1 base and J lost 2 bases. The CDR3 region is CASSLGQGVYQETQYF. The CDR3 nucleotides are TGTGCCAGCAGCTTAGGACAGGGGGTTTATCAAGAGACCCAGTACTTC.

The V call is TRBV6-2 or TRBV6-3, the J call TRBJ2-1; 11 bases are shared with TRBD1. The germline gives CDR1 MNHEY, CDR2 SVGEGT. The V and J ends lost 5 bases and 4 bases, in that order; junction bases with no gene match: 4. The CDR3 is made up of 15 amino acids. Here the CDR3 reads CASSPGTGGYNEQFF. DNA of the CDR3: TGTGCCAGCAGTCCAGGGACAGGGGGATACAATGAGCAGTTCTTC.